This T cell receptor (beta chain) was profiled in a study of CD8+CD57+ T cells in acquired aplastic anemia. V gave up 5 bases and J gave up 8 bases; unmatched junction bases: 7. The CDR3 spans 15 residues. The germline gives CDR1 LGHDT, CDR2 YNNKEL (reference sequence). The patients chosen for sequencing had shown expansion of CD8+CD57+ cells (detected by flow cytometry). TCR beta VDJ and CDR3 profiles were obtained from a genomic DNA template. Each CDR3 protein gets one entry after TCRdb re-called the reads with MiXCR. This repertoire shows over 250,000 distinct CDR3 sequences, roughly 53% found once; its top ten account for approximately 1.2%. This clonotype appeared many times.

This TCR came from a human donor with aplastic anemia. The sequencing input was sorted CD4+, CD8+, or CD8+CD57+ T cells (not recorded which) from PBMCs. The chain carries TRBV3-1 and TRBJ2-4, with 12 nucleotides matching TRBD2. DNA of the CDR3: TGTGCCAGCAGCGCCCAGACTAGCGGGAGAGACATTCAGTACTTC. This encodes CASSAQTSGRDIQYF.